One and the same sample provided the 31 T cell receptor beta chains below, sequenced in a study of post-analysis software for immune sequencing data. No antigens are known for them. General study results and limits: In patients, five TRBV segments were more frequent than in controls, with TRBV5-6, TRBV5-1 and TRBV20-1 among them.

Incorporated into the TCR beta cDNA libraries were unique molecular identifiers, which served to reduce PCR and sequencing biases. Via MiXCR, TCRdb re-called the PCR reads, giving one row per CDR3 protein. This table holds fewer than 700,000 distinct CDR3 sequences, roughly 45% found once. Material for sequencing was blood. The receptors here all came from a girl aged 5-17 years with multiple sclerosis.

J is TRBJ1-1 and V is TRBV4-1; D gene unclear. Looked up from germline, CDR1 is MGHRA and CDR2 is YSYEKL. V shed 0 bases and J shed 0 bases, with 14 bases lying between them. The CDR3 sequence is 17 residues long. CDR3 amino acids: CASSQDLRFGLNTEAFF. In DNA, the CDR3 is TGCGCCAGCAGCCAAGATCTGCGGTTCGGTTTGAACACTGAAGCTTTCTTT.

Here the CDR3 DNA reads TGTGCCAGCAGTGATTTAGGACTAGCGGGGGACTCCGATACGCAGTATTTT. Its translation is CASSDLGLAGDSDTQYF. The chain has TRBV2 and TRBJ2-3, with 13 bases matching TRBD2. The CDR3 length is 17 residues. Per germline, CDR1 SNHLY and CDR2 FYNNEI. The trim removed 3 bases at V and 6 bases at J, leaving 9 bases unmatched.

This chain links TRBV15 with TRBJ2-7; D perhaps matches TRBD1 (6 bases). CDR1 is LNHNV, CDR2 YYDKDF, per germline (reference sequence). The CDR3 runs to 14 residues. V gave up 0 bases and J gave up 7 bases, with 13 bases separating them. The CDR3 region has the DNA TGTGCCACCAGCAGAGATCAGGGGCTAGGGGAGCAGTACTTC. It translates to CATSRDQGLGEQYF.

V usage is TRBV7-9 and J usage is TRBJ1-4, with no clear D. V shed 7 bases and J shed 8 bases, with 11 bases lying between them. This CDR3 has 12 residues. The germline V gene encodes CDR1 SEHNR and CDR2 FQNEAQ (reference sequence). Here the CDR3 reads CASTHTGEKLFF. In DNA, the CDR3 is TGTGCCAGCACTCATACGGGGGAAAAACTGTTTTTT.

The chain couples TRBV24-1 to TRBJ2-1; D might be TRBD2 (6 bases). Germline V CDR1 and CDR2: KGHDR, SFDVKD. With 1 base removed from V and 8 bases from J, the gap between germline ends came to 26 bases. This CDR3 contains 19 residues. CDR3 amino acids: CATSDFGGVEFPSTDEQFF. DNA of the CDR3: TGTGCCACCAGTGATTTCGGGGGAGTCGAGTTCCCCAGTACCGATGAGCAGTTCTTC.

The chain recombines TRBV20-1 with TRBJ1-2; TRBD1 matches at 11 bases. The CDR3 contains 14 residues. Germline CDR1 reads DFQATT; CDR2 reads SNEGSKA (reference sequence). V gave up 3 bases and J gave up 4 bases; unmatched junction bases: 4. The CDR3 protein is CSARGTGGFYGYTF. CDR3 DNA: TGCAGTGCTAGGGGGACAGGGGGATTCTATGGCTACACCTTC.

Comment on this clonotype: Its ends do not fully match the called genes, so a read error is possible. The rearrangement uses TRBV4-1 and TRBJ1-2; 7 bases align to TRBD1. This CDR3 spans 16 amino acids. Per the germline V gene, CDR1 is MGHRA and CDR2 is YSYEKL. This chain's CDR3 is CASSQDMAGGAYGYTF. The CDR3 DNA follows: TGCGCCAGCAGCCAAGATATGGCAGGGGGGGCCTATGGTTACACCTTC.

The chain recombines TRBV6-1 with TRBJ1-5; D perhaps matches TRBD1 (5 bases). Deletions cut 6 bases from V and 1 base from J, with 13 bases between. The V gene's germline CDR1 is MNHNS and CDR2 SASEGT. This CDR3 has 15 residues. The CDR3 DNA follows: TGTGCCAGCAGCCCATATGGGGGAAGCAATCAGCCCCAGCATTTT. It is translated as CASSPYGGSNQPQHF.

This clonotype showed up just a few times. This chain uses TRBV29-1 with TRBJ2-5; TRBD1 is a possible D gene (7 bases). The V end was cut by 7 bases, the J end by 5 bases, with 17 bases between. The germline gives CDR1 SQVTM, CDR2 ANQGSEA. The CDR3 totals 13 residues. CDR3 region: CSAATSRGETQYF. The CDR3 nucleotides are TGCAGCGCCGCAACTAGCAGGGGGGAGACCCAGTACTTC.

The chain employs TRBV12-3 or TRBV12-4 and TRBJ2-4, with 7 bases aligning to TRBD2. J lost 7 bases, V lost 6 bases, and 9 bases had no gene match. The CDR3 contains 14 residues. This chain's CDR3 is CASSPRREMNIQYF. The CDR3 bases are TGTGCCAGCAGCCCCAGGCGGGAGATGAACATTCAGTACTTC.

The table lists this clonotype with a count of one. This chain links TRBV28 with TRBJ2-2; 8 bases agree with TRBD1. The V gene end was trimmed by 6 bases and the J gene end by 2 bases; junction bases not matched to a gene: 5. The length of the CDR3 is 15 residues. Germline CDR1 MDHEN, CDR2 SYDVKM. The CDR3 DNA sequence: TGTGCCAGCAGGCCCGGGACAGGAAACACCGGGGAGCTGTTTTTT. This sequence encodes CASRPGTGNTGELFF. Combining the CDR3 with reference TRBV28 and TRBJ2-2 gives the whole variable domain DVKVTQSSRYLVKRTGEKVFLECVQDMDHENMFWYRQDPGLGLRLIYFSYDVKMKEKGDIPEGYSVSREKKERFSLILESASTNQTSMYLCASRPGTGNTGELFFGEGSRLTVL.

The CDR3 here is CSASPGTGDYTF. The CDR3 DNA sequence: TGCAGTGCTAGCCCCGGGACAGGCGATTACACCTTC. V and J are TRBV20-1 and TRBJ1-2; 8 bases match TRBD1. Germline V CDR1 and CDR2: DFQATT, SNEGSKA (reference sequence). The V and J ends lost 3 bases and 11 bases, in that order; junction bases with no gene match: 8. The CDR3 contains 12 residues.

The CDR3 spells CASSSPPGAGVREKLFF. The CDR3 nucleotides read TGTGCCAGCAGCTCACCCCCCGGGGCAGGGGTGAGGGAAAAACTGTTTTTT. The V call is TRBV7-2, the J call TRBJ1-4, with D possibly being TRBD1 (6 bases). Germline V lookup: CDR1 SGHTA, CDR2 FQGNSA. Trimming shortened V by 4 bases and J by 8 bases, and 23 bases separated the two germline ends. The CDR3 is 17 residues long.

The V gene is TRBV7-9, the J gene TRBJ2-7, with D perhaps TRBD1 (5 bases). V lost 5 bases and J 3 bases, leaving 11 bases between the germline ends. The CDR3 is 13 amino acids. Per germline, CDR1 SEHNR and CDR2 FQNEAQ (reference sequence). CDR3 DNA sequence: TGTGCCAGCAGCGCCACAGGTTACTACGAGCAGTACTTC. Protein: CASSATGYYEQYF. The variable domain in full, completed from reference TRBV7-9 and TRBJ2-7, reads DTGVSQNPRHKITKRGQNVTFRCDPISEHNRLYWYRQTLGQGPEFLTYFQNEAQLEKSRLLSDRFSAERPKGSFSTLEIQRTEQGDSAMYLCASSATGYYEQYFGPGTRLTVT.

V and J are TRBV7-9 and TRBJ1-1, with D perhaps matching TRBD1 (5 bases). Trimming removed 2 bases from V and 5 bases from J, with 15 bases in between. Germline-derived CDR1 and CDR2 are SEHNR and FQNEAQ (reference sequence). This CDR3 has 15 residues. CDR3 amino acids: CASSLYQGMGTEAFF. CDR3 DNA: TGTGCCAGCAGCTTATATCAGGGTATGGGGACTGAAGCTTTCTTT.

This chain uses TRBV20-1 with TRBJ2-5; TRBD1 agrees at 7 bases. V was pared by 3 bases and J by 5 bases, with 9 bases of the junction left unmatched. In germline, CDR1 is DFQATT, CDR2 SNEGSKA (reference sequence). The CDR3 is 14 amino acids. The CDR3 DNA follows: TGCAGTGCTAGTGGGGAGACAGGGATGGAGACCCAGTACTTC. This encodes CSASGETGMETQYF.

V gene TRBV11-2 combines with J gene TRBJ1-4, with D unresolved. From germline, CDR1 is SGHAT and CDR2 FQNNGV. The CDR3 runs to 13 residues. Trimming cost V 5 bases and J 7 bases, with 11 bases left between them. The CDR3 spells CASSPGIAEKLFF. The CDR3, as DNA: TGTGCCAGCAGCCCTGGGATAGCTGAAAAACTGTTTTTT.

J is TRBJ1-2 and V is TRBV3-1; D call uncertain. The V gene lost 0 bases and the J gene lost 5 bases, with 10 bases spanning the gap. From germline, CDR1 is LGHDT and CDR2 YNNKEL (reference sequence). CDR3 length equals 14 residues. DNA for the CDR3: TGTGCCAGCAGCCAAGAATCGGGGTGGTATGGCTACACCTTC. This codes for CASSQESGWYGYTF.

This clonotype was detected only a few times. The V and J genes are TRBV10-3 and TRBJ2-4; maybe TRBD2 (6 bases). The J call is doubtful: the DNA matches TRBJ2-7 better. The germline CDR1 and CDR2 sequences are ENHRY and SYGVKD. CDR3 length: 16 amino acids. The CDR3 DNA reads TGTGCCATCAGATCCGCAAAGGGACTCATAATGGGCGAGCAGTACTTC. It yields the protein CAIRSAKGLIMGEQYF.

This clonotype was observed a single time. V usage is TRBV20-1 and J usage is TRBJ2-7, with D perhaps matching TRBD1 (6 bases). The germline V gene encodes CDR1 DFQATT and CDR2 SNEGSKA (reference sequence). Trimming left V 6 bases short and J 2 bases short, with 11 bases between. The CDR3 contains 12 residues. The CDR3 is CSAKTGPYEQYF. The CDR3 DNA reads as TGCAGTGCCAAGACAGGTCCCTACGAGCAGTACTTC.

V usage is TRBV4-1 and J usage is TRBJ1-3; D uncertain. Trimming removed 1 base at V and 2 bases at J, with 12 bases between. The germline V gene has CDR1 MGHRA and CDR2 YSYEKL. The CDR3 is 16 amino acids. The CDR3 DNA follows: TGCGCCAGCAGCCAAGTAGGACCGCTCACTGGAAACACCATATATTTT. Encoded protein: CASSQVGPLTGNTIYF.

This clonotype was observed a few times. The V gene is TRBV5-1, the J gene TRBJ2-7; D is possibly TRBD2 (6 bases). CDR3 size: 15 residues. Per germline, CDR1 SGHRS and CDR2 YFSETQ. V gave up 0 bases and J gave up 3 bases, with 13 bases separating them. CDR3 residues: CASSLESSARYEQYF. CDR3 nucleotide sequence: TGCGCCAGCAGCTTGGAGTCTAGCGCCCGCTACGAGCAGTACTTC.

With respect to this clonotype: This sequence may be a read error, since a much larger clone differs from it by one base. The rearrangement links TRBV3-1 to TRBJ2-3; a weak D match, TRBD1 (6 bases). There are 15 residues in the CDR3. Per germline, CDR1 LGHDT and CDR2 YNNKEL (reference sequence). The CDR3, as DNA: TGTGCCAACAGCCCACAGGGACGTGGAGCAGATACGCAGTATTTT. Protein sequence: CANSPQGRGADTQYF.

There are a few counts of this clonotype. The chain links TRBV5-1 to TRBJ2-1; tentatively, D is TRBD2 (6 bases). There are 15 residues in the CDR3. V was cut by 4 bases and J by 9 bases, with 20 bases left in between. Germline V gene lookup returns CDR1 SGHRS and CDR2 YFSETQ. The CDR3 region is CASSLGRRGSVEQFF. DNA of the CDR3: TGCGCCAGCAGCCTGGGACGGAGGGGTTCCGTTGAGCAGTTCTTC.

V and J are TRBV5-1 and TRBJ2-7; TRBD1 is a possible D gene (5 bases). Germline lookup yields CDR1 SGHRS and CDR2 YFSETQ. The CDR3 sequence is 14 residues long. With 7 bases removed from V and 0 bases from J, the gap between germline ends came to 14 bases. This CDR3 reads CASASWGSSYEQYF. CDR3 bases: TGCGCCAGCGCCTCATGGGGCAGCTCCTACGAGCAGTACTTC.

V is TRBV4-1 and J is TRBJ1-1, with 7 bases aligning to TRBD1. Trimming took 3 bases from V and 4 from J; bases not matched to a gene: 8. The germline CDR1 and CDR2 sequences are MGHRA and YSYEKL. The CDR3 totals 15 residues. This CDR3 reads CASSQSGAGGTEAFF. The CDR3 bases are TGCGCCAGCAGCCAGAGCGGGGCAGGGGGCACTGAAGCTTTCTTT.

V and J are TRBV5-1 and TRBJ2-1; a weak D match, TRBD1 (5 bases). The CDR3 length is 14 residues. Germline V gene lookup returns CDR1 SGHRS and CDR2 YFSETQ. V gave up 1 base and J gave up 8 bases, with 13 bases separating them. CDR3 DNA: TGCGCCAGCAGCTTGACCCCTTTAGGGGATGAGCAGTTCTTC. Translating gives CASSLTPLGDEQFF.

V gene TRBV29-1 combines with J gene TRBJ2-7; 11 positions match TRBD2. The V gene end was trimmed by 2 bases and the J gene end by 1 base; junction bases not matched to a gene: 4. CDR1 is SQVTM, CDR2 ANQGSEA, per germline. The CDR3 is 15 residues long. The CDR3, as DNA: TGCAGCGTTGAAATACTAGCGGGAGAGTCCTACGAGCAGTACTTC. This translates into CSVEILAGESYEQYF.

J is TRBJ2-1 and V is TRBV7-2; no clear D. The germline V and J ends were trimmed by 0 bases and 0 bases, with 9 bases remaining between them. The CDR3 contains 16 residues. Germline-derived CDR1 and CDR2 are SGHTA and FQGNSA. The CDR3 sequence: CASSLALFSSYNEQFF. CDR3 DNA: TGTGCCAGCAGCTTAGCACTATTCAGCTCCTACAATGAGCAGTTCTTC.

A few counts support this clonotype. The chain carries TRBV2 and TRBJ2-5; 10 bases align to TRBD2. This CDR3 is built from 15 residues. CDR1 SNHLY and CDR2 FYNNEI come from the germline V gene. V was pared by 4 bases and J by 2 bases, with 4 bases of the junction left unmatched. The CDR3 DNA reads as TGTGCCAGCAGTGGGACTAGCGGACCTCAAGAGACCCAGTACTTC. Translating gives CASSGTSGPQETQYF.

This clonotype has only a few counts. The chain recombines TRBV5-1 with TRBJ2-3, with 10 bases aligning to TRBD2. The germline gives CDR1 SGHRS, CDR2 YFSETQ. The CDR3 sequence is 16 residues long. V shed 0 bases, J shed 2 bases, and the junction held 3 bases outside the gene matches. CDR3 residues: CASSLASGGPTDTQYF. CDR3 nucleotide sequence: TGCGCCAGCAGCTTGGCTAGCGGGGGACCCACAGATACGCAGTATTTT.